The 32 T cell receptor beta chains listed next were all sequenced from one sample in a study of T cell responses to AZD1222 COVID-19 vaccine. This table comes from immunoSEQ multiplex PCR, and its TCRdb copy is limited to in-frame clones, with some not included. The sample lists 100,000 or so clones; 70% to 90% were seen once. The material was peripheral blood, obtained 28 days after the second AZD1222 dose. The receptors derive from an adult who received the AZD1222 COVID-19 vaccine.

The rearrangement joins TRBV5-1 to TRBJ2-3; possible D gene TRBD2, 5 bases. The germline gives CDR1 SGHRS, CDR2 YFSETQ. Trimming cost V 2 bases and J 3 bases, with 13 bases left between them. The CDR3 loop spans 15 amino acids. The CDR3 here is CASSLSRGGTDTQYF. The CDR3 DNA is TGCGCCAGCAGCTTATCCCGGGGTGGTACAGATACGCAGTATTTT.

The chain is built from TRBV6-5 and TRBJ1-1; D may be TRBD1 (5 bases). The CDR3 contains 13 residues. Germline lookup yields CDR1 MNHEY and CDR2 SVGAGI. The V end lost 10 bases, the J end lost 6 bases, and 18 bases lay between the germline ends. DNA for the CDR3: TGTGCCACGGCCTCAGAGGGGAGGGCTGAAGCTTTCTTT. Its translation is CATASEGRAEAFF.

V and J are TRBV5-1 and TRBJ1-3; the D is unclear. The CDR3 contains 13 residues. Trimming removed 7 bases from V and 0 bases from J, with 8 bases in between. In germline, CDR1 is SGHRS, CDR2 YFSETQ. The CDR3 here is CASGKNSGNTIYF. Here the CDR3 DNA reads TGCGCCAGCGGGAAAAACTCTGGAAACACCATATATTTT.

The V gene is TRBV27, the J gene TRBJ2-3, with D unclear. The V gene lost 3 bases and the J gene lost 0 bases, with 7 bases spanning the gap. Per the germline V gene, CDR1 is MNHEY and CDR2 is SMNVEV (reference sequence). The CDR3 consists of 14 residues. The chain's CDR3 is CASSFSRSTDTQYF. Here the CDR3 DNA reads TGTGCCAGCAGTTTTAGCCGGAGCACAGATACGCAGTATTTT.

The V call is TRBV28, the J call TRBJ2-7, with D unresolved. Deletions cut 8 bases from V and 6 bases from J, with 20 bases between. The CDR3 extends over 14 amino acids. Germline CDR1 reads MDHEN; CDR2 reads SYDVKM. CDR3 residues: CASCLGDTPCEQYF. In DNA, the CDR3 is TGTGCCAGCTGCCTAGGAGACACTCCATGCGAGCAGTACTTC.

V gene TRBV29-1 combines with J gene TRBJ2-1; tentative D call: TRBD1 (6 bases). Looked up from germline, CDR1 is SQVTM and CDR2 is ANQGSEA. V was pared by 3 bases and J by 4 bases, with 16 bases between. The CDR3 is 15 amino acids. CDR3 in amino acids: CSVESGQRIYNEQFF. The CDR3 DNA is TGCAGCGTTGAGTCCGGACAGAGAATTTACAATGAGCAGTTCTTC.

The chain couples TRBV25-1 to TRBJ2-5, with a possible D match to TRBD1 (6 bases). Trimming removed 6 bases from V and 2 bases from J, with 10 bases in between. The CDR3 totals 13 residues. Germline loops: CDR1 MGHDK, CDR2 SYGVNS. The DNA of the CDR3 is TGTGCCAGCAGCAGGGGAACTCAAGAGACCCAGTACTTC. It is translated as CASSRGTQETQYF.

The chain has TRBV6-5 and TRBJ1-1, with 9 bases lining up with TRBD1. The CDR3 loop spans 15 amino acids. V lost 5 bases, J lost 5 bases, and 9 bases stayed unmatched. Germline CDR1 MNHEY, CDR2 SVGAGI. CDR3 in DNA: TGTGCCAGCAGTCCTCGCCTGACAGGGGGGACTGAAGCTTTCTTT. Translation: CASSPRLTGGTEAFF.

In this sample, this clone turned up a few times. The chain links TRBV12-5 to TRBJ1-6, with D possibly being TRBD1 (5 bases). There are 15 residues in the CDR3. Per the germline V gene, CDR1 is LGHNT and CDR2 is FRNRAP. V lost 6 bases and J lost 9, with 18 bases in between. The CDR3 region has the DNA TGTGCTAGTGGGTCGGGGGACGAGAGCCGTTCACCCCTCCACTTT. Encoded protein: CASGSGDESRSPLHF.

The J gene is TRBJ2-1, the V gene TRBV28; D is possibly TRBD1 (6 bases). This CDR3 has 14 residues. The germline V gene has CDR1 MDHEN and CDR2 SYDVKM. Trimming pared 5 bases from V and 4 bases from J, leaving 12 bases between. CDR3 sequence: CASSRSGQYNEQFF. The DNA of the CDR3 is TGTGCCAGCAGTCGCTCGGGACAATACAATGAGCAGTTCTTC. Filled out from reference TRBV28 and TRBJ2-1, the complete variable domain reads DVKVTQSSRYLVKRTGEKVFLECVQDMDHENMFWYRQDPGLGLRLIYFSYDVKMKEKGDIPEGYSVSREKKERFSLILESASTNQTSMYLCASSRSGQYNEQFFGPGTRLTVL.

The chain is built from TRBV9 and TRBJ2-7; 12 positions agree with TRBD1. Germline V gene lookup returns CDR1 SGDLS and CDR2 YYNGEE. With V trimmed by 4 bases and J by 4 bases, 6 bases remained unmatched. This CDR3 is built from 15 residues. This chain's CDR3 is CASSPRDRGQYEQYF. The CDR3 DNA sequence: TGTGCCAGCAGCCCCCGGGACAGGGGGCAGTACGAGCAGTACTTC.

The chain joins TRBV7-8 to TRBJ1-2; D might be TRBD1 (5 bases). From germline, CDR1 is SGHVS and CDR2 FQNEAQ. V shed 1 base and J shed 4 bases, with 7 bases lying between them. The CDR3 length is 13 residues. CDR3: CASSLGQPYGYTF. As DNA, the CDR3 is TGTGCCAGCAGCTTAGGACAGCCCTATGGCTACACCTTC.

J is TRBJ1-6 and V is TRBV9; 9 bases fit TRBD1. This CDR3 comprises 14 residues. Germline CDR1 reads SGDLS; CDR2 reads YYNGEE. After removal of 3 bases from V and 8 bases from J, the junction contained 3 bases not matched to a gene. The CDR3 is CASSGGDRDSPLHF. The DNA for the CDR3 is TGTGCCAGCAGCGGTGGGGACAGGGATTCACCCCTCCACTTT.

The V and J genes are TRBV19 and TRBJ1-2, with TRBD1 matching over 9 bases. The germline V gene encodes CDR1 LNHDA and CDR2 SQIVND (reference sequence). With 5 bases clipped from V and 5 bases from J, the junction kept 6 bases outside the gene matches. CDR3 length: 14 amino acids. The CDR3 here is CASSPDRGIYGYTF. The CDR3 nucleotides are TGTGCCAGTAGTCCCGACAGGGGGATTTATGGCTACACCTTC.

There are a few counts of this clone. This chain uses TRBV9 with TRBJ2-2; 11 nucleotides line up with TRBD1. The junction had 5 bases not matched to a gene; V was cut back by 4 bases and J by 6 bases. Looked up from germline, CDR1 is SGDLS and CDR2 is YYNGEE. The CDR3 loop spans 15 amino acids. The chain's CDR3 is CASSTRDRGSGELFF. DNA of the CDR3: TGTGCCAGCAGCACCCGGGACAGGGGGTCCGGGGAGCTGTTTTTT.

V is TRBV11-2 and J is TRBJ1-4, with a possible D match to TRBD1 (5 bases). V shed 1 base and J shed 5 bases, with 11 bases lying between them. The CDR3 is 15 residues long. Germline V gene sequence: CDR1 SGHAT, CDR2 FQNNGV. CDR3 region: CASSLVSGNNEKLFF. The CDR3 DNA reads TGTGCCAGCAGCTTAGTATCAGGGAACAATGAAAAACTGTTTTTT. The whole variable domain, remainder taken from reference TRBV11-2 and TRBJ1-4, is EAGVAQSPRYKIIEKRQSVAFWCNPISGHATLYWYQQILGQGPKLLIQFQNNGVVDDSQLPKDRFSAERLKGVDSTLKIQPAKLEDSAVYLCASSLVSGNNEKLFFGSGTQLSVL.

The J gene is TRBJ2-1, the V gene TRBV7-8, with 8 bases identical to TRBD2. The CDR3 loop spans 15 amino acids. CDR1 is SGHVS and CDR2 is FQNEAQ in the germline V gene. V trimming: 7 bases; J trimming: 6 bases; junction bases outside the gene matches: 11. The CDR3 region is CASILLAGGPNEQFF. The CDR3 region has the DNA TGTGCCAGCATACTGCTCGCGGGGGGTCCCAATGAGCAGTTCTTC. The complete variable domain, with remaining parts taken from reference TRBV7-8 and TRBJ2-1, reads GAGVSQSPRYKVAKRGQDVALRCDPISGHVSLFWYQQALGQGPEFLTYFQNEAQLDKSGLPSDRFFAERPEGSVSTLKIQRTQQEDSAVYLCASILLAGGPNEQFFGPGTRLTVL.

V usage is TRBV28 and J usage is TRBJ1-5; D unresolved. The CDR3 is made up of 13 amino acids. Per germline, CDR1 MDHEN and CDR2 SYDVKM. Trimming removed 5 bases at V and 5 bases at J, with 10 bases between. The DNA for the CDR3 is TGTGCCAGCAGTCTGATGGGATATCAGCCCCAGCATTTT. Protein sequence: CASSLMGYQPQHF.

In this sample, this clone turned up a few times. The chain has TRBV16 and TRBJ2-7, with 9 bases lining up with TRBD1. Germline-derived CDR1 and CDR2 are KGHSY and FQNENV. This CDR3 spans 15 amino acids. V lost 3 bases and J lost 3; bases outside the gene matches: 6. DNA for the CDR3: TGTGCCAGCAGCCAGAACAGACAGGGGGTCTACGAGCAGTACTTC. Protein: CASSQNRQGVYEQYF.

The CDR3 spells CASSYVPGLNTGELFF. The CDR3 region has the DNA TGTGCCAGCAGTTACGTCCCGGGACTCAACACCGGGGAGCTGTTTTTT. The chain carries TRBV6-5 and TRBJ2-2; a possible D gene is TRBD2 (6 bases). The V gene's germline CDR1 is MNHEY and CDR2 SVGAGI. The V and J ends lost 2 bases and 2 bases respectively, with 12 bases between them. The CDR3 has 16 residues.

In DNA form, the CDR3 reads TGTGCCAGCAGCTTGGGACAGGGGTTCGACGAGCAGTACTTC. Translation: CASSLGQGFDEQYF. The chain joins TRBV28 to TRBJ2-7; the match to TRBD1 covers 10 bases. J gave up 5 bases and V 6 bases, and 7 bases lay outside the gene matches. Germline CDR1 and CDR2: MDHEN and SYDVKM. The CDR3 runs to 14 residues. The full variable domain, rest sourced from reference TRBV28 and TRBJ2-7, is DVKVTQSSRYLVKRTGEKVFLECVQDMDHENMFWYRQDPGLGLRLIYFSYDVKMKEKGDIPEGYSVSREKKERFSLILESASTNQTSMYLCASSLGQGFDEQYFGPGTRLTVT.

This chain connects TRBV7-2 to TRBJ1-5; 7 bases align to TRBD1. Germline-derived CDR1 and CDR2 are SGHTA and FQGNSA. J gave up 7 bases and V 5 bases, and 5 bases lay outside the gene matches. The CDR3 is 13 residues long. CDR3: CASSPDRNQPQHF. CDR3 bases: TGTGCCAGCAGCCCGGACAGGAACCAGCCCCAGCATTTT.

The chain joins TRBV5-1 to TRBJ2-3, with TRBD2 matching over 11 bases. With 2 bases clipped from V and 4 bases from J, the junction kept 3 bases outside the gene matches. Germline V CDR1 and CDR2: SGHRS, YFSETQ. The CDR3 is 15 amino acids. CDR3 sequence (DNA): TGCGCCAGCAGCTTTAGCGGGGGGGCGGCAGATACGCAGTATTTT. This codes for CASSFSGGAADTQYF.

The gene calls are TRBV5-1 and TRBJ2-7; 9 nucleotides agree with TRBD1. The germline V gene has CDR1 SGHRS and CDR2 YFSETQ. The length of the CDR3 is 16 residues. V shed 2 bases, J shed 3 bases, and the junction held 9 bases outside the gene matches. The CDR3: CASSLGTGTGLYEQYF. The CDR3 coding sequence is TGCGCCAGCAGCTTAGGTACCGGGACAGGGCTCTACGAGCAGTACTTC.

V and J are TRBV3-1 (or the pseudogene TRBV3-2) and TRBJ2-3; TRBD1 or TRBD2 may be the D gene (5 bases each). This CDR3 is built from 16 residues. V was shortened by 2 bases and J by 6 bases, with 18 bases between the two germline ends. CDR1 is LGHDT, CDR2 YNNKEL, per germline (reference sequence). CDR3 DNA: TGTGCCAGCAGCCAATCTGCAGGGACCGAGGGCGATACGCAGTATTTT. Protein product: CASSQSAGTEGDTQYF.

The DNA for the CDR3 is TGCGCCAGCAGCCAAGAAATACCCTCCGAGCAGTACTTC. It specifies CASSQEIPSEQYF. This sequence joins TRBV4-3 and TRBJ2-7; the D is unclear. Germline V gene lookup returns CDR1 LGHNA and CDR2 YSLEER. This CDR3 region has 13 residues. The germline V and J ends were trimmed by 0 bases and 6 bases, with 9 bases remaining between them.

The chain links TRBV5-1 to TRBJ1-6, with 9 bases identical to TRBD1. The V and J ends lost 5 bases and 10 bases, in that order; junction bases with no gene match: 13. This CDR3 is 16 amino acids long. The germline CDR1 and CDR2 sequences are SGHRS and YFSETQ. The CDR3 protein is CASRPGGDRGVSPLHF. The CDR3 DNA reads as TGCGCCAGCAGACCCGGGGGAGACAGGGGGGTATCACCCCTCCACTTT.

The V call is TRBV29-1, the J call TRBJ1-2; D is ambiguous. The germline gives CDR1 SQVTM, CDR2 ANQGSEA. The V and J ends lost 0 bases and 0 bases respectively, with 11 bases between them. The CDR3 is 15 residues long. CDR3 amino acids: CSVEDGRLANYGYTF. The DNA of the CDR3 is TGCAGCGTTGAAGATGGGAGGTTGGCTAACTATGGCTACACCTTC.

The J gene is TRBJ1-4, the V gene TRBV5-6; D not resolved. V gave up 4 bases and J gave up 7 bases, with 26 bases separating them. CDR3 length: 18 amino acids. Germline V gives CDR1 SGHDT, CDR2 YYEEEE. CDR3 nucleotide sequence: TGTGCCAGCAGCCTAAGGTTGACGGGTTGGCGGCCGGGTGAAAAACTGTTTTTT. The encoded protein is CASSLRLTGWRPGEKLFF.

This sequence joins TRBV4-3 and TRBJ1-2; D uncertain. The germline V gene encodes CDR1 LGHNA and CDR2 YSLEER. CDR3 size: 15 residues. V lost 0 bases to trimming and J lost 4 bases, with 12 bases between them. CDR3 DNA sequence: TGCGCCAGCAGCCAAGATCGGGGTATCGGCTATGGCTACACCTTC. This codes for CASSQDRGIGYGYTF.

The chain employs TRBV7-2 and TRBJ1-5; maybe TRBD1 (5 bases). Germline CDR1 reads SGHTA; CDR2 reads FQGNSA. Trimming removed 5 bases from V and 9 bases from J, with 17 bases in between. This CDR3 region has 14 residues. Here the CDR3 reads CASSRAGLSGPQHF. In nucleotides, the CDR3 is TGTGCCAGCAGCCGTGCGGGGCTTTCAGGGCCCCAGCATTTT.

The chain couples TRBV24-1 to TRBJ2-7; 8 bases line up with TRBD1. The CDR3 has 16 amino acids. Germline values: CDR1 KGHDR, CDR2 SFDVKD. V lost 3 bases, J lost 1 base, and 7 bases stayed unmatched. CDR3 in amino acids: CATSDPTDRGSYEQYF. CDR3 nucleotides: TGTGCCACCAGTGATCCCACAGACAGGGGTTCCTACGAGCAGTACTTC.